Below, 18 T cell receptor beta chains from the same sample are listed, as sequenced in a study of human T cells and chemical hapten exposure. TCRdb re-called the RACE reads with MiXCR, one entry per CDR3 protein. The sample consists of roughly 380,000 distinct CDR3 sequences, roughly 5.3% of them appearing once. Time point denoted: pre-sensitization, week 0. Treatment indicated: therapeutic diphenylcyclopropenone sensitization with weekly scalp DPC. The input for sequencing was whole blood, taken in connection with sensitization to the hapten diphenylcyclopropenone (DPC). These TCRs come from a woman in her 50s with alopecia areata. Some clones in this sample may be carry-over from other donors' samples.

The chain carries TRBV7-9 and TRBJ1-5; no reliable D call. Trimming cost V 4 bases and J 0 bases, with 10 bases left between them. CDR3 length: 15 amino acids. Per the germline V gene, CDR1 is SEHNR and CDR2 is FQNEAQ (reference sequence). CDR3 residues: CASSSSHDSNQPQHF. The DNA for the CDR3 is TGTGCCAGCAGCTCGAGCCATGATAGCAATCAGCCCCAGCATTTT.

CDR3 sequence: CASSQEALGRDDYNEQFF. As DNA, the CDR3 is TGCGCCAGCAGCCAAGAGGCGCTGGGGCGGGACGACTACAATGAGCAGTTCTTC. The chain recombines TRBV4-3 with TRBJ2-1; D might be TRBD2 (6 bases). V was shortened by 0 bases and J by 3 bases, with 18 bases between the two germline ends. CDR1 LGHNA and CDR2 YSLEER come from the germline V gene. The CDR3 is made up of 18 amino acids.

This clonotype has a handful of counts. The chain combines TRBV20-1 with TRBJ1-3, with a tentative D call TRBD1 (6 bases). The germline V and J ends were trimmed by 1 base and 2 bases, with 12 bases remaining between them. CDR1 and CDR2 (germline): DFQATT, SNEGSKA (reference sequence). The CDR3 runs 15 residues. The CDR3 reads CSARAMGQAGNTIYF. The CDR3, as DNA: TGCAGTGCTAGAGCTATGGGACAAGCTGGAAACACCATATATTTT.

A few counts support this clonotype. The V call is TRBV7-6, the J call TRBJ1-4, with 7 bases matching TRBD1. This CDR3 has 15 amino acids. Germline-derived CDR1 and CDR2 are SGHVS and FNYEAQ. V shed 4 bases, J shed 7 bases, and the junction held 9 bases outside the gene matches. The chain's CDR3 is CASSWRQGGVEKLFF. The DNA of the CDR3 is TGTGCCAGCAGCTGGCGACAGGGCGGGGTTGAAAAACTGTTTTTT.

The chain recombines TRBV4-3 with TRBJ1-2; 7 bases line up with TRBD1. This CDR3 comprises 15 residues. Looked up from germline, CDR1 is LGHNA and CDR2 is YSLEER. Trimming cost V 4 bases and J 6 bases; bases outside gene matches: 11. The CDR3 protein is CASSPLGGPSDGYTF. The CDR3 bases are TGCGCCAGCAGCCCCCTAGGGGGCCCATCCGATGGCTACACCTTC.

The chain combines TRBV12-3 or TRBV12-4 with TRBJ2-3; 11 bases line up with TRBD1. The V segment lost 5 bases and the J segment 5 bases; nucleotides outside the gene matches: 12. This CDR3 has 17 amino acids. The CDR3 region has the DNA TGTGCCAGCAGTCCGCGGACAGGGGGCCCTCGGGGAGATACGCAGTATTTT. Its translation: CASSPRTGGPRGDTQYF.

This clonotype was recorded many times. J is TRBJ1-1 and V is TRBV6-5; 9 nucleotides line up with TRBD1. Germline-derived CDR1 and CDR2 are MNHEY and SVGAGI. The CDR3 consists of 16 residues. Germline trimming cut 2 bases from V and 5 bases from J; bases unmatched to any gene: 9. In DNA, the CDR3 is TGTGCCAGCAGTTACGGCACAGGGGGCGCGAGGACTGAAGCTTTCTTT. Encoded protein: CASSYGTGGARTEAFF.

Only a few counts were recorded for this clonotype. This rearrangement joins TRBV5-6 to TRBJ2-5; the match to TRBD1 covers 10 bases. J was trimmed by 5 bases and V by 2 bases; bases with no gene match: 3. CDR3 size: 14 residues. The V gene's germline CDR1 is SGHDT and CDR2 YYEEEE. CDR3 in DNA: TGTGCCAGCAGCTTTGGGACAGGGGTTGAGACCCAGTACTTC. This encodes CASSFGTGVETQYF.

In this sample, this clonotype turned up many times. The chain combines TRBV5-6 with TRBJ1-5, with D perhaps TRBD1 (5 bases). Germline CDR1 and CDR2: SGHDT and YYEEEE. With 3 bases removed from V and 2 bases from J, the gap between germline ends came to 18 bases. The CDR3 sequence is 17 residues long. CDR3 in amino acids: CASSSFMTERRNQPQHF. Here the CDR3 DNA reads TGTGCCAGCAGCTCCTTTATGACAGAGAGACGCAATCAGCCCCAGCATTTT.

This sequence joins TRBV18 and TRBJ1-6, with 8 bases matching TRBD1. This CDR3 comprises 16 residues. Germline V gives CDR1 KGHSH, CDR2 LQKENI. V was clipped by 3 bases and J by 10 bases; unmatched bases: 11. CDR3 nucleotides: TGTGCCAGCTCACCCCAGACAGGGGTAATTGAATCACCCCTCCACTTT. This codes for CASSPQTGVIESPLHF.

Only a few counts were recorded for this clonotype. J is TRBJ1-1 and V is TRBV12-3 or TRBV12-4, with 7 nucleotides matching TRBD1. This CDR3 has 12 residues. Trimming cost V 4 bases and J 8 bases; bases outside gene matches: 4. CDR3 in amino acids: CASSWTQGEAFF. CDR3 nucleotides: TGTGCCAGCAGTTGGACACAGGGGGAAGCTTTCTTT.

This clonotype was counted between two and nine times. The chain is built from TRBV3-1 and TRBJ2-3; 11 bases map to TRBD2. This CDR3 has 22 residues. In germline, CDR1 is LGHDT, CDR2 YNNKEL (reference sequence). V was pared by 1 base and J by 5 bases, with 23 bases of the junction left unmatched. CDR3 sequence (DNA): TGTGCCAGCAGCCAAGGCAAGACAGCGGACCTTAGCGGGAGGGCGATCCGAGATACGCAGTATTTT. It translates to CASSQGKTADLSGRAIRDTQYF.

This rearrangement joins TRBV14 to TRBJ1-1, with TRBD1 matching over 7 bases. Germline V lookup: CDR1 SGHDN, CDR2 FVKESK. The CDR3 is 16 residues long. The junction had 14 bases not matched to a gene; V was cut back by 5 bases and J by 5 bases. The chain's CDR3 is CASSAAGPGGETEAFF. In DNA form, the CDR3 reads TGTGCCAGCAGCGCAGCCGGCCCAGGGGGAGAAACTGAAGCTTTCTTT.

The chain employs TRBV20-1 and TRBJ1-6; D might be TRBD1 (5 bases). The CDR3 sequence is 14 residues long. Trimming cost V 5 bases and J 4 bases, with 12 bases left between them. Germline-derived CDR1 and CDR2 are DFQATT and SNEGSKA (reference sequence). The CDR3 reads CSALTEMYNSPLHF. DNA of the CDR3: TGCAGTGCTTTGACAGAAATGTATAATTCACCCCTCCACTTT.

This clonotype has ten or more counts. This chain links TRBV25-1 with TRBJ2-7; 8 bases are a match to TRBD1. The trim removed 2 bases at V and 0 bases at J, leaving 3 bases unmatched. Per germline, CDR1 MGHDK and CDR2 SYGVNS. The CDR3 has 15 residues. CDR3 nucleotide sequence: TGTGCCAGCAGTGAAGGGGACAGGAACTCCTACGAGCAGTACTTC. This translates into CASSEGDRNSYEQYF.

This clonotype has a handful of counts. V gene TRBV9 combines with J gene TRBJ2-2; D may correspond to TRBD1 or TRBD2 (7 bases each). Germline V gene lookup returns CDR1 SGDLS and CDR2 YYNGEE. This CDR3 contains 15 residues. V lost 4 bases and J 7 bases, leaving 17 bases between the germline ends. DNA of the CDR3: TGTGCCAGCAGCCCACGACAGGGAGGGGGCGGGGAGCTGTTTTTT. It codes for CASSPRQGGGGELFF.

This clonotype was observed a few times. The J gene is TRBJ2-6, the V gene TRBV12-3 or TRBV12-4; 7 positions match TRBD1. The CDR3 spans 16 residues. Trimming took 6 bases from V and 0 from J; bases not matched to a gene: 5. The CDR3 DNA reads as TGTGCCAGCAGCTTCGGACAGGCCTCTGGGGCCAACGTCCTGACTTTC. Its protein is CASSFGQASGANVLTF.

This clonotype showed up just a few times. The chain employs TRBV6-5 and TRBJ2-2; D unresolved. Germline V CDR1 and CDR2: MNHEY, SVGAGI. Trimming pared 6 bases from V and 1 base from J, leaving 6 bases between. This CDR3 is built from 13 residues. The CDR3 DNA reads TGTGCCAGCAGCACGGTGAACACCGGGGAGCTGTTTTTT. Its protein product is CASSTVNTGELFF.